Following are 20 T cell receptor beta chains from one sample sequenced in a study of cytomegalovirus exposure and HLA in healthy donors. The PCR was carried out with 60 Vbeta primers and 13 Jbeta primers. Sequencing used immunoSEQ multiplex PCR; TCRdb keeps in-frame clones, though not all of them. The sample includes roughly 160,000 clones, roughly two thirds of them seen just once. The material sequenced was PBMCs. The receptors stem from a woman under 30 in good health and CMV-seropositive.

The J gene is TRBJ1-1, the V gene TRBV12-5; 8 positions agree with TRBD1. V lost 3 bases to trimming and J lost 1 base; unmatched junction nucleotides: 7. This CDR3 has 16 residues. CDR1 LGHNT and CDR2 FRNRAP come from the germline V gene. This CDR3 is CASGLPHRGRNTEAFF. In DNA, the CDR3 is TGTGCTAGTGGTTTACCTCACAGGGGGAGGAACACTGAAGCTTTCTTT.

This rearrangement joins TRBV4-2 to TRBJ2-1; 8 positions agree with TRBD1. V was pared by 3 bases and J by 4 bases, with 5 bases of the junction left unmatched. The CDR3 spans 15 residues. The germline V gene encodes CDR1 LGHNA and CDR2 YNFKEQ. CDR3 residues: CASSQDRTGYNEQFF. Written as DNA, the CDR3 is TGTGCCAGCAGCCAGGACCGGACAGGGTACAATGAGCAGTTCTTC.

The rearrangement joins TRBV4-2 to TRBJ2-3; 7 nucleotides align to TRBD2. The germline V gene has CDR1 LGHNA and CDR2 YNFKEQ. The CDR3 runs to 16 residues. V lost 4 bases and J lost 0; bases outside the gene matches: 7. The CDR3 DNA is TGTGCCAGCAGCCTTCGAGCGGGGAGCAGCACAGATACGCAGTATTTT. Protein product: CASSLRAGSSTDTQYF.

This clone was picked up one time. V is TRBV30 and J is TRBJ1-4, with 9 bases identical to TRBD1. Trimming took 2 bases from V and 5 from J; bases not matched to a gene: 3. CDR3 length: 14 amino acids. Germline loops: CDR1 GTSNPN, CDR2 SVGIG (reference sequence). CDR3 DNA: TGTGCCTGGAGTATGGACAGGGGCAATGAAAAACTGTTTTTT. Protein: CAWSMDRGNEKLFF.

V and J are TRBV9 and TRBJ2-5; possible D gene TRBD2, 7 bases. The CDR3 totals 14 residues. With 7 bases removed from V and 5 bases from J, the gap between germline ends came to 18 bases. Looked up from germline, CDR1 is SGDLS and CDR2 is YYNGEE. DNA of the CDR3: TGTGCCAGCGGGGGGGGCCTTTTTGACGAGACCCAGTACTTC. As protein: CASGGGLFDETQYF.

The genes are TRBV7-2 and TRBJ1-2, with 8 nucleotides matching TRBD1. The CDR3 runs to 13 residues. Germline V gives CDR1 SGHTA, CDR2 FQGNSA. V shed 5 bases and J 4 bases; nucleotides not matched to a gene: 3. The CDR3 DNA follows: TGTGCCAGCAGCCCGGACAGGGTCTATGGCTACACCTTC. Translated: CASSPDRVYGYTF.

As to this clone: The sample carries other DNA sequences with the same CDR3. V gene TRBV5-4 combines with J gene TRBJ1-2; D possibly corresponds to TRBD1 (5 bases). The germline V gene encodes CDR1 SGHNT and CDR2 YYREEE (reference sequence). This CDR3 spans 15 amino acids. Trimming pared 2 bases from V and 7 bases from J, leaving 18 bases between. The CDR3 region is CASSFGRAGLLGYTF. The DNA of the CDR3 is TGTGCCAGCAGCTTCGGGAGGGCGGGGCTTCTTGGCTACACCTTC.

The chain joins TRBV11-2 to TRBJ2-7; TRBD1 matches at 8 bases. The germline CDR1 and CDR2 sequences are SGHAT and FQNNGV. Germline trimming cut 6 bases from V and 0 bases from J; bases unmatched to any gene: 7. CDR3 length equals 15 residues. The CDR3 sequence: CASSLRTGHSYEQYF. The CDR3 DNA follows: TGTGCCAGCAGTTTACGGACAGGGCACTCCTACGAGCAGTACTTC.

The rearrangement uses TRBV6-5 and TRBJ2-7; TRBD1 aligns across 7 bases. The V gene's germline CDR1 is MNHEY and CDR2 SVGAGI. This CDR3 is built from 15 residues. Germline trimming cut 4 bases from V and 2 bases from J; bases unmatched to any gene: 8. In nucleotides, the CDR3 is TGTGCCAGCAGTTCGTACAGGGGTTCAGCCTACGAGCAGTACTTC. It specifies CASSSYRGSAYEQYF.

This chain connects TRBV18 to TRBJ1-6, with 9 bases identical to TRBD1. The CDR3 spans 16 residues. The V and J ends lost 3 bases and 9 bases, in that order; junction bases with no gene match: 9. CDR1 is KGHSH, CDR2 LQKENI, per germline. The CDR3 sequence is CASSPGDRVLGSPLHF. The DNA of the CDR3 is TGTGCCAGCTCACCCGGGGACAGGGTACTAGGTTCACCCCTCCACTTT.

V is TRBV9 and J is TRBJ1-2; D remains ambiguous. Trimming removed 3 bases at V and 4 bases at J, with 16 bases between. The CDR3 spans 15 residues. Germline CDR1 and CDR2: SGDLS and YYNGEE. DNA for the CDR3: TGTGCCAGCAGCGAGACGGGAACCCCCCTCTATGGCTACACCTTC. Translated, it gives CASSETGTPLYGYTF. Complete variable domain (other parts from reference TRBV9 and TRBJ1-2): DSGVTQTPKHLITATGQRVTLRCSPRSGDLSVYWYQQSLDQGLQFLIQYYNGEERAKGNILERFSAQQFPDLHSELNLSSLELGDSALYFCASSETGTPLYGYTFGSGTRLTVV.

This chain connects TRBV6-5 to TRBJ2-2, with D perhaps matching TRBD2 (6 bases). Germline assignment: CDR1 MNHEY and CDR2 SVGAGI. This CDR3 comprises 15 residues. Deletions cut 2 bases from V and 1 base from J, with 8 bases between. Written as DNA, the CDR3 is TGTGCCAGCAGTTACGGGGGGTGGAACACCGGGGAGCTGTTTTTT. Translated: CASSYGGWNTGELFF.

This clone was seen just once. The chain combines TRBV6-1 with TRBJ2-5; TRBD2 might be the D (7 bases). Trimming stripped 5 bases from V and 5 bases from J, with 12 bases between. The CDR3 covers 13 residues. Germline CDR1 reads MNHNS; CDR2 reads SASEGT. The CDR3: CASSTQGGETQYF. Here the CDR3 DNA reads TGTGCCAGCAGTACACAGGGAGGGGAGACCCAGTACTTC.

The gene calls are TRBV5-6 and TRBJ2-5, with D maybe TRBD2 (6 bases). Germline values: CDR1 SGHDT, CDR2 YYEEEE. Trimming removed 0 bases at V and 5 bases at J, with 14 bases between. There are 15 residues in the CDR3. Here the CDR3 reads CASSLVDGRVETQYF. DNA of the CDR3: TGTGCCAGCAGCTTGGTGGACGGGAGAGTGGAGACCCAGTACTTC.

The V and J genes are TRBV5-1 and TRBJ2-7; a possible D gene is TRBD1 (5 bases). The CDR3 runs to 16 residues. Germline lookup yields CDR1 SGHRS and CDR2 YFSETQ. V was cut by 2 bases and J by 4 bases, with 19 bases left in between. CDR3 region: CASSFVGALATYEQYF. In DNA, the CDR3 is TGCGCCAGCAGCTTTGTTGGGGCCCTGGCGACTTACGAGCAGTACTTC. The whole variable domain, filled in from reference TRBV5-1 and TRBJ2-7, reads KAGVTQTPRYLIKTRGQQVTLSCSPISGHRSVSWYQQTPGQGLQFLFEYFSETQRNKGNFPGRFSGRQFSNSRSEMNVSTLELGDSALYLCASSFVGALATYEQYFGPGTRLTVT.

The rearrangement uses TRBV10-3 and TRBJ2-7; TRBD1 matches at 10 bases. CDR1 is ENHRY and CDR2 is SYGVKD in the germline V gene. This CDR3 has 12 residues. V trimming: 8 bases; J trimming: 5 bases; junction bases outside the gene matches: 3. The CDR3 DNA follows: TGTGCCATCGCCGGGACAGGGGACGAGCAGTACTTC. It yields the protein CAIAGTGDEQYF.

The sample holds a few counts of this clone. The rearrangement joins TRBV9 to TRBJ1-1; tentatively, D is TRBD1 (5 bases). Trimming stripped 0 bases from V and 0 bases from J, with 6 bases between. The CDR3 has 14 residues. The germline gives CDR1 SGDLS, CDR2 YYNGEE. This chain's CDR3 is CASSVDRMNTEAFF. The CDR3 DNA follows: TGTGCCAGCAGCGTAGACAGGATGAACACTGAAGCTTTCTTT.

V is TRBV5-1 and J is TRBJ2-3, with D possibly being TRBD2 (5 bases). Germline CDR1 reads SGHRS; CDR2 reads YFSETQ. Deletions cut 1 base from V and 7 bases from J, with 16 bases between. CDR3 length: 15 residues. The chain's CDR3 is CASSLYPGGQNTQYF. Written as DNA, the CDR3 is TGCGCCAGCAGCTTGTATCCAGGCGGGCAGAATACGCAGTATTTT.

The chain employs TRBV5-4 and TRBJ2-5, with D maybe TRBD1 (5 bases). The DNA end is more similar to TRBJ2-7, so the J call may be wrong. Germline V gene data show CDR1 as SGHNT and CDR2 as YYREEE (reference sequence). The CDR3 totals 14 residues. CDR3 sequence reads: CASSHDSDPYEQYF. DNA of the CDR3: TGTGCCAGCAGCCACGACAGCGACCCTTACGAGCAGTACTTC.

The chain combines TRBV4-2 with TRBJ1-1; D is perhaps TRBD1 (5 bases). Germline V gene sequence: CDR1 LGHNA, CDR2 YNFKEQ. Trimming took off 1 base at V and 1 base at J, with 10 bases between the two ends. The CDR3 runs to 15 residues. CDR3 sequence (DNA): TGTGCCAGCAGCCAAGCCGGCCAGGGGAACACTGAAGCTTTCTTT. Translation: CASSQAGQGNTEAFF.